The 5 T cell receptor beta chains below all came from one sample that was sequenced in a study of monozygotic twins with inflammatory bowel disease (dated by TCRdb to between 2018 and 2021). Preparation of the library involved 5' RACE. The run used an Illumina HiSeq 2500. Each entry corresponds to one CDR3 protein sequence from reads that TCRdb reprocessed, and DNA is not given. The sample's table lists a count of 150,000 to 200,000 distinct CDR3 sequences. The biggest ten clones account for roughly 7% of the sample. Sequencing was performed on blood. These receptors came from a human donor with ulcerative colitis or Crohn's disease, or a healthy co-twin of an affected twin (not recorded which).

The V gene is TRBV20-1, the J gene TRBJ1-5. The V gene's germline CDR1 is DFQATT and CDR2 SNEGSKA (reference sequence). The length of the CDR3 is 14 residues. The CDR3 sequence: CSALTGYSNQPQHF.

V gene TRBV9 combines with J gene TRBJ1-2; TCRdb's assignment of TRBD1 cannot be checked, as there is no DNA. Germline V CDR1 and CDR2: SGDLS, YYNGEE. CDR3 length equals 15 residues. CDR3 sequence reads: CASSVAGDRGHGYTF.

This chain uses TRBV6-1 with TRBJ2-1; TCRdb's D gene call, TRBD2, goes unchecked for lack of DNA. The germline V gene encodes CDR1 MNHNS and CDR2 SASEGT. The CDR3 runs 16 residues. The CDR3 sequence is CASRLAGLDSYNEQFF.

CDR3 region: CASSFGTGHSNQPQHF. The chain combines TRBV5-1 with TRBJ1-5; as DNA is missing, the TRBD1 call by TCRdb cannot be tested. This CDR3 is 16 amino acids long. The germline V gene encodes CDR1 SGHRS and CDR2 YFSETQ.

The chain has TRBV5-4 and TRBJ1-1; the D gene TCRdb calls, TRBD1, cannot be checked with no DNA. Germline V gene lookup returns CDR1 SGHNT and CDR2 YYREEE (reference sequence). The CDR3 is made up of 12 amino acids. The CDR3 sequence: CASSLEGGTRDF.